A single sample gave rise to the 13 T cell receptor beta chains below, sequenced in a study of T cell responses to AZD1222 COVID-19 vaccine. TCRdb's copy holds only in-frame clones and misses some; the assay was immunoSEQ multiplex PCR. In the table there are some 100,000 clones, around 89% of which are singletons. The source was peripheral blood, collected 28 days after the second AZD1222 dose. These receptors were obtained from an adult who received the AZD1222 COVID-19 vaccine.

DNA for the CDR3: TGTGCCAGCAGCGAGACTAGCGGGGGGCCAGATACGCAGTATTTT. This codes for CASSETSGGPDTQYF. The gene calls are TRBV9 and TRBJ2-3, with 13 bases aligning to TRBD2. This CDR3 has 15 amino acids. V shed 3 bases, J shed 4 bases, and the junction held 2 bases outside the gene matches. CDR1 is SGDLS, CDR2 YYNGEE, per germline.

This clone was picked up a small number of times. This chain links TRBV6-4 with TRBJ2-1; D unclear. Trimming cost V 11 bases and J 0 bases, with 14 bases left between them. The length of the CDR3 is 14 residues. Germline V gene data show CDR1 as MRHNA and CDR2 as SNTAGT. In DNA form, the CDR3 reads TGTGCCGGGCCACGAGAATGCTCCTACAATGAGCAGTTCTTC. This encodes CAGPRECSYNEQFF.

In this sample, this clone turned up once. The genes are TRBV28 and TRBJ2-5; 7 bases fit TRBD1. The V segment lost 6 bases and the J segment 5 bases; nucleotides outside the gene matches: 18. Germline V gene sequence: CDR1 MDHEN, CDR2 SYDVKM. This CDR3 has 17 residues. This CDR3 is CASRPPPKTGWVETQYF. The CDR3 bases are TGTGCCAGCAGGCCCCCGCCAAAGACAGGGTGGGTGGAGACCCAGTACTTC.

V and J are TRBV3-1 (or the pseudogene TRBV3-2) and TRBJ2-2; D not certain. This CDR3 has 14 amino acids. The V end was cut by 2 bases, the J end by 3 bases, with 7 bases between. Germline lookup yields CDR1 LGHDT and CDR2 YNNKEL (reference sequence). CDR3 protein: CASSQPAYTGELFF. The CDR3 coding sequence is TGTGCCAGCAGCCAACCAGCCTACACCGGGGAGCTGTTTTTT.

This chain joins TRBV14 and TRBJ2-3; 9 positions match TRBD2. The length of the CDR3 is 14 residues. CDR1 SGHDN and CDR2 FVKESK come from the germline V gene. The V segment lost 4 bases and the J segment 5 bases; nucleotides outside the gene matches: 4. In DNA form, the CDR3 reads TGTGCCAGCAGCCTAGCGGGGGCGATAGATACGCAGTATTTT. Translation: CASSLAGAIDTQYF.

The chain combines TRBV19 with TRBJ2-1; the D gene could be TRBD1 or TRBD2 (5 bases each). This CDR3 is 16 amino acids long. Germline CDR1 reads LNHDA; CDR2 reads SQIVND (reference sequence). V was clipped by 4 bases and J by 0 bases, with 13 bases between them. The CDR3 sequence: CASSKGTANSYNEQFF. CDR3 DNA: TGTGCCAGTAGTAAAGGGACGGCCAACTCCTACAATGAGCAGTTCTTC.

This clone was detected once. The chain's CDR3 is CASSPTETYEQYF. For the CDR3, the DNA is TGTGCCAGCAGCCCCACAGAGACCTACGAGCAGTACTTC. The rearrangement joins TRBV7-9 to TRBJ2-7; D gene ambiguous. This CDR3 contains 13 residues. Looked up from germline, CDR1 is SEHNR and CDR2 is FQNEAQ (reference sequence). Trimming left V 5 bases short and J 2 bases short, with 10 bases between.

The chain is built from TRBV29-1 and TRBJ2-5; no clear D. Germline loops: CDR1 SQVTM, CDR2 ANQGSEA. V was trimmed by 4 bases and J by 3 bases, leaving 3 bases between them. CDR3 length equals 10 residues. For the CDR3, the DNA is TGCAGCGTTGGTGAAGAGACCCAGTACTTC. Its translation: CSVGEETQYF.

The rearrangement links TRBV5-6 to TRBJ1-1, with D possibly TRBD1 on 6 matching bases. The CDR3 loop spans 16 amino acids. In germline, CDR1 is SGHDT, CDR2 YYEEEE. Trimming removed 3 bases from V and 3 bases from J, with 18 bases in between. CDR3 coding DNA: TGTGCCAGCAGCTCCCTAGGGGGGGTGGGGGACACTGAAGCTTTCTTT. It is translated as CASSSLGGVGDTEAFF.

This chain links TRBV19 with TRBJ1-5; D might be TRBD1 (5 bases). This CDR3 spans 16 amino acids. Looked up from germline, CDR1 is LNHDA and CDR2 is SQIVND (reference sequence). V lost 7 bases and J lost 4, with 20 bases in between. As DNA, the CDR3 is TGTGCCAGTAATCCGAGCCGGGGCCAACGAAATCAGCCCCAGCATTTT. Residues: CASNPSRGQRNQPQHF.

This chain joins TRBV9 and TRBJ2-3, with no clear D. The germline V and J ends were trimmed by 0 bases and 2 bases, with 10 bases remaining between them. The length of the CDR3 is 15 residues. The germline V gene encodes CDR1 SGDLS and CDR2 YYNGEE. CDR3: CASSVAPVHTDTQYF. The CDR3, as DNA: TGTGCCAGCAGCGTAGCTCCCGTACACACAGATACGCAGTATTTT. Full variable domain (outside the CDR3, taken from reference TRBV9 and TRBJ2-3): DSGVTQTPKHLITATGQRVTLRCSPRSGDLSVYWYQQSLDQGLQFLIQYYNGEERAKGNILERFSAQQFPDLHSELNLSSLELGDSALYFCASSVAPVHTDTQYFGPGTRLTVL.

The rearrangement joins TRBV7-3 to TRBJ2-3; the D gene is possibly TRBD1 (7 bases). The CDR3 consists of 16 residues. V lost 3 bases to trimming and J lost 5 bases, with 18 bases between them. Germline V lookup: CDR1 SGHTA, CDR2 FQGTGA. CDR3 nucleotides: TGTGCCAGCAGCTTCCTTGGTGGAGGGGGCGGAGATACGCAGTATTTT. It specifies CASSFLGGGGGDTQYF.

This chain connects TRBV24-1 to TRBJ2-3; 8 bases fit TRBD2. The junction had 6 bases not matched to a gene; V was cut back by 6 bases and J by 8 bases. The CDR3 covers 13 residues. Germline V gene sequence: CDR1 KGHDR, CDR2 SFDVKD. CDR3 residues: CATSPYSGSTQYF. The CDR3 DNA sequence: TGTGCCACCAGTCCATACAGCGGGAGTACGCAGTATTTT.